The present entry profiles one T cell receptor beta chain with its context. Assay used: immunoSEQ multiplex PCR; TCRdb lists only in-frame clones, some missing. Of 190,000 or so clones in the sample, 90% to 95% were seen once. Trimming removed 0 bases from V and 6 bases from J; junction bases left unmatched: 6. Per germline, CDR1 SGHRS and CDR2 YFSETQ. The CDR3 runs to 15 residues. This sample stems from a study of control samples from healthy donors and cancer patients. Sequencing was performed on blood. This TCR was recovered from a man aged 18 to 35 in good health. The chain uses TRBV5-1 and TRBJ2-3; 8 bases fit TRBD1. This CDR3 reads CASSLDAGGADTQYF. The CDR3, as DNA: TGCGCCAGCAGCTTGGATGCAGGGGGCGCGGATACGCAGTATTTT.